These 11 T cell receptor beta chains originate from one sample sequenced in a study of regulatory T cells in long-lasting Graves disease. Time point given: newly diagnosed GD, antithyroid drugs for less than 3 months. The TCR library was made from RNA extracted from PBMCs. Arm-PCR with iRepertoire HTBI primers amplified the CDR3 regions for these TCR beta libraries. TCRdb reprocessed the multiplex PCR reads via MiXCR and lists one record per CDR3 protein. The sample shows 350,000 to 450,000 distinct CDR3 sequences, over 14% of them seen only once. The same data also went into a second study, on T cells in Graves' hyperthyroidism and ophthalmopathy.

The specimen comprised peripheral blood mononuclear cells (PBMCs), sampled at new diagnosis, from a patient treated with antithyroid drugs. The receptors originated from a woman aged 40 to 50 with Graves disease.

This clonotype showed up many times. The gene calls are TRBV7-2 and TRBJ2-3; TRBD2 aligns across 9 bases. The length of the CDR3 is 16 residues. V gave up 1 base and J gave up 2 bases; unmatched junction bases: 4. Per the germline V gene, CDR1 is SGHTA and CDR2 is FQGNSA. CDR3: CASSLVLAGVTDTQYF. The DNA for the CDR3 is TGTGCCAGCAGCTTAGTACTAGCGGGTGTCACAGATACGCAGTATTTT.

Points on this clonotype: One base away lies a much larger clone, so this may be a sequencing read error. The V call is TRBV6-1, the J call TRBJ1-1; a possible D gene is TRBD1 (5 bases). Germline V lookup: CDR1 MNHNS, CDR2 SASEGT. The CDR3 has 13 residues. V was clipped by 2 bases and J by 6 bases, with 10 bases between them. The CDR3, as DNA: TGTGCCAGCAGTGAAACAGTGGGGGCTGAAGCTTTCTTT. It encodes CASSETVGAEAFF.

The chain combines TRBV6-1 with TRBJ1-5; D unclear. CDR3 size: 11 residues. V was cut by 3 bases and J by 7 bases, with 4 bases left in between. Germline CDR1 MNHNS, CDR2 SASEGT. CDR3 in DNA: TGTGCCAGCAGTGACGGACAGCCCCAGCATTTT. Residues: CASSDGQPQHF.

Many counts were recorded for this clonotype. This CDR3 is CASSLAAGGAWRDTQYF. DNA for the CDR3: TGTGCCAGCAGTTTAGCCGCGGGCGGAGCCTGGAGAGATACGCAGTATTTT. The J gene is TRBJ2-3, the V gene TRBV28; perhaps TRBD2 as D (5 bases). V lost 2 bases and J lost 5, with 20 bases in between. Germline CDR1 MDHEN, CDR2 SYDVKM. The CDR3 totals 17 residues.

This clonotype has a count of ten or more. The chain couples TRBV20-1 to TRBJ2-3, with TRBD2 identical over 9 bases. Germline V CDR1 and CDR2: DFQATT, SNEGSKA (reference sequence). The CDR3 sequence is 15 residues long. J lost 7 bases, V lost 6 bases, and 14 bases had no gene match. The chain's CDR3 is CSAPRWREGLYTQYF. The CDR3 region has the DNA TGCAGTGCCCCTAGGTGGCGGGAGGGCCTGTATACGCAGTATTTT.

The J gene is TRBJ2-7, the V gene TRBV19; D unresolved. Trimming shortened V by 1 base and J by 2 bases, and 18 bases separated the two germline ends. Germline values: CDR1 LNHDA, CDR2 SQIVND (reference sequence). The CDR3 consists of 17 residues. CDR3 residues: CASSIGADLLSPYEQYF. The CDR3, as DNA: TGTGCCAGTAGTATAGGGGCCGATCTCCTCTCGCCCTACGAGCAGTACTTC.

In this sample, this clonotype turned up many times. In nucleotides, the CDR3 is TGTGCCAGCGGCAGTTTTTCTGGAAACACCATATATTTT. Translated: CASGSFSGNTIYF. This sequence joins TRBV28 and TRBJ1-3; D gene unclear. Looked up from germline, CDR1 is MDHEN and CDR2 is SYDVKM. V lost 8 bases and J lost 1, with 9 bases in between. This CDR3 has 13 residues.

This clonotype was seen ten or more times. The chain uses TRBV27 and TRBJ2-5; D perhaps matches TRBD1 (5 bases). The CDR3 runs 15 residues. Germline assignment: CDR1 MNHEY and CDR2 SMNVEV (reference sequence). Trimming cost V 6 bases and J 5 bases, with 19 bases left between them. Written as DNA, the CDR3 is TGTGCCAGCAGACGGTCGGACACGGTACGGGAGACCCAGTACTTC. Amino acids: CASRRSDTVRETQYF.

Ten or more counts support this clonotype. This chain's CDR3 is CASSLRHRQNNSPLHF. The CDR3 region has the DNA TGTGCCAGCAGTTTACGGCACAGACAAAATAATTCACCCCTCCACTTT. The rearrangement links TRBV27 to TRBJ1-6; D remains ambiguous. CDR3 length: 16 amino acids. Trimming removed 2 bases at V and 5 bases at J, with 13 bases between. Germline V gene lookup returns CDR1 MNHEY and CDR2 SMNVEV (reference sequence).

The V gene is TRBV28, the J gene TRBJ2-2; no firm D call. From germline, CDR1 is MDHEN and CDR2 SYDVKM. The ends were cut back, 6 bases at V and 6 bases at J, with 11 bases in the middle. The CDR3 loop spans 13 amino acids. The CDR3 DNA reads TGTGCCAGCAGCGAGCGTAGGCCCGGGGAGCTGTTTTTT. Protein product: CASSERRPGELFF.

This clonotype was recorded only once. Since a much larger clone is just one base distant, this may be a read error. This CDR3 fails to terminate in the conserved phenylalanine or tryptophan, so it likely reflects a read error. This sequence joins TRBV11-3 and TRBJ2-5; D may correspond to TRBD1 or TRBD2 (6 bases each). The CDR3 is 15 amino acids. Trimming removed 6 bases from V and 4 bases from J, with 18 bases in between. Germline CDR1 and CDR2: SGHNT and YENEEA. CDR3 protein: CASREEGGGRETQYL. In DNA, the CDR3 is TGTGCCAGCAGAGAAGAAGGTGGGGGGCGAGAGACCCAGTACCTC.